The clone carrying this T cell receptor (beta chain) showed up just a few times. Its antigen is still unknown. This sample's RNA came from whole unsorted tissue. The normal lung tissue was taken more than 3 cm from the tumor edge. This entry is derived from a study of tumor and adjacent non-tumor tissue in lung cancer. Across the whole study: The cohort had approximately 13 adenocarcinoma, 2 squamous cell and 1 small cell patients.

Three rounds of nested PCR, following a modified ARM-PCR protocol, produced the TCRbeta library. Each CDR3 protein is one row after TCRdb ran MiXCR on the multiplex PCR reads. The repertoire consists of 90,000 to 100,000 distinct CDR3 sequences, with about 80% occurring once and the leading ten covering under 40%. V was trimmed by 2 bases and J by 6 bases, leaving 21 bases between them. The CDR3 is 17 residues long. CDR1 is SEHNR and CDR2 is FQNEAQ in the germline V gene (reference sequence). Notes on the study in general: Tumor tissue had significantly higher TCR diversity than normal lung.

The rearrangement links TRBV7-9 to TRBJ2-3, with D perhaps matching TRBD2 (6 bases). Sequencing was done on a sample of distant non-tumor lung tissue. The sequence came from a man in his 60s with small cell lung cancer. DNA of the CDR3: TGTGCCAGCAGCTTATGGTTTCACGGCGGGGTGAGGGATACGCAGTATTTT. Its protein product is CASSLWFHGGVRDTQYF. Full variable domain (rest looked up from reference TRBV7-9 and TRBJ2-3): DTGVSQNPRHKITKRGQNVTFRCDPISEHNRLYWYRQTLGQGPEFLTYFQNEAQLEKSRLLSDRFSAERPKGSFSTLEIQRTEQGDSAMYLCASSLWFHGGVRDTQYFGPGTRLTVL.